The rows below give T cell receptor beta chains drawn from one sample of a study of blood T cell repertoires in COVID-19. Profiling relied on immunoSEQ multiplex PCR, and the TCRdb table lists in-frame clones only, not all of them. The table records over 200,000 clones, roughly 90% of them present only once. The sequenced sample was PBMCs or T cells enriched from blood (not recorded which). These receptors all come from a woman in her twenties or thirties who had been exposed to COVID-19. Both conserved end residues are part of each CDR3. A D gene is named only where the DNA matches it firmly. The size field is filled for only some rows; it gives once, few, many or a size class.

>NA|TRBV24-1|TRBJ2-1|NA
CATSDSAKRMDEQFF
TGTGCCACCAGTGATTCCGCTAAGAGAATGGATGAGCAGTTCTTC
>NA|TRBV6-4|TRBJ1-5|NA
CASSDHQGQYSNQPQHF
TGTGCCAGCAGTGACCACCAAGGACAGTATAGCAATCAGCCCCAGCATTTT
>NA|TRBV2|TRBJ1-6|NA
CASRQERDNSPLHF
TGTGCCAGCAGGCAAGAACGAGATAATTCACCCCTCCACTTT
>NA|TRBV28|TRBJ2-7|NA
CASSQPFRDREQYF
TGTGCCAGCAGCCAACCATTCAGGGATCGCGAGCAGTACTTC
>NA|TRBV4-1|TRBJ1-2|NA
CASSPEWEMVNYGYTF
TGCGCCAGCAGCCCTGAATGGGAGATGGTCAACTATGGCTACACCTTC
>NA|TRBV12-3/TRBV12-4|TRBJ1-3|few
CASSQGTGNTIYF
TGTGCCAGCAGTCAGGGAACTGGAAACACCATATATTTT
>NA|TRBV30|TRBJ2-7|NA
CAWSPPRWSSYEQYF
TGTGCCTGGAGTCCCCCTCGGTGGAGTTCCTACGAGCAGTACTTC
>TRBD1|TRBV7-9|TRBJ1-3|NA
CASSRSQGTHFSGNTIYF
TGTGCCAGCAGCCGATCACAGGGGACCCACTTCTCTGGAAACACCATATATTTT
>TRBD1|TRBV3-1/TRBV3-2|TRBJ2-4|NA
CASSLHRGLAKNIQYF
TGTGCCAGCAGCCTTCACAGGGGCCTAGCCAAAAACATTCAGTACTTC
>TRBD1|TRBV2|TRBJ1-5|NA
CASSGPGQGNQPQHF
TGTGCCAGCAGTGGGCCGGGACAGGGCAATCAGCCCCAGCATTTT
>TRBD2|TRBV19|TRBJ2-1|NA
CASRGGGAPYNEQFF
TGTGCCAGTAGGGGCGGGGGGGCCCCCTACAATGAGCAGTTCTTC
>NA|TRBV5-1|TRBJ1-1|once
CASSLSGRGEAFF
TGCGCCAGCAGCTTGTCAGGGAGGGGAGAAGCTTTCTTT
>NA|TRBV5-1|TRBJ1-2|NA
CASSLAAGTSYGYTF
TGCGCCAGCAGCTTGGCAGCAGGGACTAGCTATGGCTACACCTTC
>TRBD1|TRBV3-1/TRBV3-2|TRBJ1-2|NA
CASSHEGAMGKSYTF
TGTGCCAGCAGCCACGAGGGGGCTATGGGTAAGAGCTACACCTTC
>TRBD1|TRBV11-3|TRBJ1-1|once
CASRPRQGQNTEAFF
TGTGCCAGCAGACCCCGACAGGGACAAAACACTGAAGCTTTCTTT
>TRBD2|TRBV7-3|TRBJ2-1|NA
CASSFKRGAYNEQFF
TGTGCCAGCAGCTTCAAGCGGGGGGCCTACAATGAGCAGTTCTTC
>NA|TRBV29-1|TRBJ2-5|NA
CSVLDSEDQYF
TGCAGCGTTCTCGACAGTGAAGACCAGTACTTC
>TRBD1|TRBV2|TRBJ1-4|NA
CASKTGDRGLSEKLFF
TGTGCCAGCAAAACGGGGGACAGGGGTTTATCAGAAAAACTGTTTTTT
>TRBD2|TRBV19|TRBJ2-7|NA
CASSRAWGGSYEQYF
TGTGCCAGTAGTAGGGCATGGGGGGGATCCTACGAGCAGTACTTC
>TRBD2|TRBV5-6|TRBJ2-7|NA
CASSLAGTSRTYEQYF
TGTGCCAGCAGCTTGGCGGGGACTAGCCGCACCTACGAGCAGTACTTC
>NA|TRBV7-9|TRBJ2-2|NA
CASSLTGQPGELFF
TGTGCCAGCAGCTTGACAGGACAGCCCGGGGAGCTGTTTTTT
>NA|TRBV10-2|TRBJ2-6|NA
CASSPVGAGANVLTF
TGCGCCAGCAGCCCCGTCGGGGCTGGGGCCAACGTCCTGACTTTC
>NA|TRBV5-1|TRBJ2-3|NA
CASSLFGGPTDTQYF
TGCGCCAGCAGCCTCTTCGGGGGGCCCACAGATACGCAGTATTTT
>NA|TRBV9|TRBJ1-1|NA
CASSGGGENTEAFF
TGTGCCAGCAGCGGCGGAGGCGAGAACACTGAAGCTTTCTTT
>TRBD2|TRBV18|TRBJ2-1|NA
CASSHSRLAGKLHEQFF
TGTGCCAGCTCACACTCCAGACTAGCGGGGAAGCTCCATGAGCAGTTCTTC
>TRBD1|TRBV30|TRBJ1-5|NA
CASSGTGFNQPQHF
TGTGCCTCGTCCGGGACAGGGTTTAATCAGCCCCAGCATTTT
>NA|TRBV28|TRBJ2-5|once
CASSFPMGGETQYF
TGTGCCAGCAGTTTTCCCATGGGAGGAGAGACCCAGTACTTC
>NA|TRBV6-5|TRBJ2-1|NA
CASTEQGFGNEQFF
TGTGCCAGCACCGAGCAGGGGTTTGGGAATGAGCAGTTCTTC
>NA|TRBV28|TRBJ1-3|once
CASSQQGSGNTIYF
TGTGCCAGCAGTCAACAGGGTTCTGGAAACACCATATATTTT